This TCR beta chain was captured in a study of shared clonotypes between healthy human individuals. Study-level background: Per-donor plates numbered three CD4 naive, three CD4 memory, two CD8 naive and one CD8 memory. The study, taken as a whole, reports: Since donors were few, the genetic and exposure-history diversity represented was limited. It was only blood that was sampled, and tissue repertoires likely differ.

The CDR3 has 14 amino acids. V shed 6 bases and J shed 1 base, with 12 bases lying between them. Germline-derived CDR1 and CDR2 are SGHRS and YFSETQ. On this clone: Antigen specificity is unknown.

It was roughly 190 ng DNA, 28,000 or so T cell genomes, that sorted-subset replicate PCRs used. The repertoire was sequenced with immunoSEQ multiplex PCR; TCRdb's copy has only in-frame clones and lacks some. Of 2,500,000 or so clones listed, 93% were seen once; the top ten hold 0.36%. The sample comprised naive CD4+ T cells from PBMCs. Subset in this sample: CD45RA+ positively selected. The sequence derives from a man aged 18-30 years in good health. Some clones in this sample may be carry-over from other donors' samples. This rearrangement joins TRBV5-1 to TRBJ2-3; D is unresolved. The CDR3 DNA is TGCGCCAGCACGGACCGGGCCGGCACAGATACGCAGTATTTT. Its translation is CASTDRAGTDTQYF.